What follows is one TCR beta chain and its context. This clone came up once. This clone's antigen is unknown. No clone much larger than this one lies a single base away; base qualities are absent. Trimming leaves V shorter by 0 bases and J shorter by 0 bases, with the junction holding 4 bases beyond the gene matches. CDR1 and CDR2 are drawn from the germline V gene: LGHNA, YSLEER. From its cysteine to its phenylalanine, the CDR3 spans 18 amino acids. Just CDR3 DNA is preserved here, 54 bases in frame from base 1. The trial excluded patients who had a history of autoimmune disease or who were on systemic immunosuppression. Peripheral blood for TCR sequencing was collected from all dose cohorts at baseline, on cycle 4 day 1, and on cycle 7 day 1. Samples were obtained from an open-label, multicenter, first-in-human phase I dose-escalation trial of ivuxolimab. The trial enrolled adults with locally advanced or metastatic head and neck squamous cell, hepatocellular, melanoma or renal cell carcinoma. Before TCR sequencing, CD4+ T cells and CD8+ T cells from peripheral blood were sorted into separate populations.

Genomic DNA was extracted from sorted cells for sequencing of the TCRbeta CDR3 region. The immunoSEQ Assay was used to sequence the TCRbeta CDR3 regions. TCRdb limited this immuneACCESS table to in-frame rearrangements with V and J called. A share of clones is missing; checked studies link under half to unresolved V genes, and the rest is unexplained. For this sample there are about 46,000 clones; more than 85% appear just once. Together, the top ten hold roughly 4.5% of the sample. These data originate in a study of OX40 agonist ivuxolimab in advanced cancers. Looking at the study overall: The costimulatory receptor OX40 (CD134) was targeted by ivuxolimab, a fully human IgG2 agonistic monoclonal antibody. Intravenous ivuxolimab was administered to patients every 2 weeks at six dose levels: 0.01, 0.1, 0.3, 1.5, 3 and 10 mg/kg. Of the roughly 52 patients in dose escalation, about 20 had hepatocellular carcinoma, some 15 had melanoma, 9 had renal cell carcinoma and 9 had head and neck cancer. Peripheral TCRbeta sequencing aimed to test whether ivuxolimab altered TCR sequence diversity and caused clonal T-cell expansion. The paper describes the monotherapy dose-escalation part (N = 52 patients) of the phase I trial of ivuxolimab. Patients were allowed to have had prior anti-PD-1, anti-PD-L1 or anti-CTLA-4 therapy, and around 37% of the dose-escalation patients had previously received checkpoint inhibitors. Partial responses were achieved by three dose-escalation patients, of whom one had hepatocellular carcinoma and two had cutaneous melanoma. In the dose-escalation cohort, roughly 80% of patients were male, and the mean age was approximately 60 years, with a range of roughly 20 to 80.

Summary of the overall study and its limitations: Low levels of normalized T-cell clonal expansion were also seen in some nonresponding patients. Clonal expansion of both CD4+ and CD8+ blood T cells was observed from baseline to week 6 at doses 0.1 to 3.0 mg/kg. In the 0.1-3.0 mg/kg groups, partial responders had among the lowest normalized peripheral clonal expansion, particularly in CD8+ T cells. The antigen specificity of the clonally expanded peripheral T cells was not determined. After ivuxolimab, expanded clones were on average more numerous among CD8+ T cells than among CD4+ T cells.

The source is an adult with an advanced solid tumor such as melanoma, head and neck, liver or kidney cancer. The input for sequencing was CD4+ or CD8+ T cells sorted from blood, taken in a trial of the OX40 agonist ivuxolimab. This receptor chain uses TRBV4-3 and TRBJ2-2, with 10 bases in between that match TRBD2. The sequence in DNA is TGCGCCAGCAGCCAAGATGCTAGCGGGGGCGCGAACACCGGGGAGCTGTTTTTT. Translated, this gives CASSQDASGGANTGELFF.